The 17 T cell receptor beta chains presented below share a single source sample, sequenced in a study of T-cell reconstitution after alpha-beta-depleted transplantation in children. Unique molecular identifiers were used in preparing the TCRbeta library. TCRdb used MiXCR to reprocess the PCR reads, holding one entry per CDR3 protein. This sample has approximately 650,000 distinct CDR3 sequences, with 13% found just once. The source material was PBMCs, sampled before TCRalphabeta/CD19-depleted stem cell transplant. The receptors originated from a girl under 10 years old with congenital amegakaryocytic thrombocytopenia, due to receive a stem cell transplant.

This clonotype was seen a few times. The CDR3 protein is CASSPWGGRDLNTEAFF. CDR3 DNA sequence: TGCGCCAGCAGCCCCTGGGGGGGGCGAGACTTGAACACTGAAGCTTTCTTT. The chain couples TRBV5-1 to TRBJ1-1; D perhaps matches TRBD1 (6 bases). Germline CDR1 is SGHRS and CDR2 is YFSETQ. V shed 4 bases and J shed 0 bases, with 19 bases lying between them. The CDR3 loop spans 17 amino acids.

This clonotype was seen ten or more times. J is TRBJ1-2 and V is TRBV20-1; D might be TRBD1 (5 bases). V lost 4 bases and J 5 bases, leaving 14 bases between the germline ends. CDR1 is DFQATT and CDR2 is SNEGSKA in the germline V gene (reference sequence). The length of the CDR3 is 13 residues. The CDR3 region is CSAMPEGFYGYTF. The CDR3 nucleotides read TGCAGTGCTATGCCCGAGGGGTTTTATGGCTACACCTTC.

The genes are TRBV6-5 and TRBJ1-5; the match to TRBD1 covers 7 bases. V gave up 3 bases and J gave up 0 bases; unmatched junction bases: 8. The CDR3 extends over 17 amino acids. Germline lookup yields CDR1 MNHEY and CDR2 SVGAGI. The CDR3 here is CASSYGTDTYSNQPQHF. DNA for the CDR3: TGTGCCAGCAGTTATGGGACAGATACCTATAGCAATCAGCCCCAGCATTTT.

This clonotype appeared a few times. The chain uses TRBV27 and TRBJ2-7, with a weak D call TRBD2 (5 bases). Per the germline V gene, CDR1 is MNHEY and CDR2 is SMNVEV (reference sequence). The CDR3 has 15 residues. The V gene lost 7 bases and the J gene lost 2 bases, with 18 bases spanning the gap. The CDR3, as DNA: TGTGCCAGCACCCTAAGGGCGGGTCGGGCCTACGAGCAGTACTTC. Residues: CASTLRAGRAYEQYF.

This clonotype was observed a handful of times. V usage is TRBV19 and J usage is TRBJ1-1; TRBD1 aligns across 10 bases. The V gene end was trimmed by 10 bases and the J gene end by 11 bases; junction bases not matched to a gene: 10. Germline V CDR1 and CDR2: LNHDA, SQIVND (reference sequence). The CDR3 contains 12 residues. In DNA form, the CDR3 reads TGTGCCACCCGAATCGGGACAGGGGTCGCTTTCTTT. It encodes CATRIGTGVAFF.

Only a few counts were recorded for this clonotype. The rearrangement uses TRBV7-2 and TRBJ2-3; D is uncertain. The CDR3 sequence is 15 residues long. V was trimmed by 5 bases and J by 9 bases, leaving 21 bases between them. Germline loops: CDR1 SGHTA, CDR2 FQGNSA. CDR3 nucleotides: TGTGCCAGCAGCGCATCCCGTTATTCGAGGAACACGCAGTATTTT. It codes for CASSASRYSRNTQYF.

This clonotype has just a few counts. The chain recombines TRBV11-2 with TRBJ2-7, with 11 bases lining up with TRBD2. The CDR3 runs to 15 residues. Germline V lookup: CDR1 SGHAT, CDR2 FQNNGV. V lost 3 bases, J lost 3 bases, and 4 bases stayed unmatched. This CDR3 is CASSLGLAEHYEQYF. CDR3 bases: TGTGCCAGCAGCTTGGGACTAGCGGAACACTACGAGCAGTACTTC.

The table lists this clonotype with a few counts. This rearrangement joins TRBV5-1 to TRBJ2-7; D tentatively fits TRBD1 or TRBD2 (5 bases each). V was cut by 4 bases and J by 1 base, with 12 bases left in between. CDR3 length equals 14 residues. Germline assignment: CDR1 SGHRS and CDR2 YFSETQ. In DNA form, the CDR3 reads TGCGCCAGCAGCCAGCGAGGGGAATCCTACGAGCAGTACTTC. It yields the protein CASSQRGESYEQYF.

This clonotype was picked up many times. The V gene is TRBV5-1, the J gene TRBJ2-1, with a weak D call TRBD2 (6 bases). The CDR3 spans 15 residues. V shed 7 bases and J shed 5 bases, with 19 bases lying between them. Germline V gene sequence: CDR1 SGHRS, CDR2 YFSETQ. CDR3 in amino acids: CASRLVGQGDNEQFF. In DNA form, the CDR3 reads TGCGCCAGCCGACTAGTCGGGCAAGGAGACAATGAGCAGTTCTTC.

The gene calls are TRBV7-6 and TRBJ2-7; 12 bases are shared with TRBD2. Germline CDR1 is SGHVS and CDR2 is FNYEAQ. Trimming cost V 3 bases and J 6 bases; bases outside gene matches: 12. The CDR3 runs to 17 residues. CDR3 DNA sequence: TGTGCCAGCAGCTTTTCTGTTCTAGCGGGAGGGCCATCCGAGCAGTACTTC. Protein sequence: CASSFSVLAGGPSEQYF.

This sequence joins TRBV3-1 and TRBJ1-1; 10 bases match TRBD1. In germline, CDR1 is LGHDT, CDR2 YNNKEL (reference sequence). Trimming took 5 bases from V and 1 from J; bases not matched to a gene: 4. The CDR3 spans 15 residues. The CDR3 DNA is TGTGCCAGCAGCGCCCGGGACAGGGGGAACACTGAAGCTTTCTTT. Its translation: CASSARDRGNTEAFF.

This clonotype has ten or more counts. The V gene is TRBV20-1, the J gene TRBJ2-1; 10 nucleotides agree with TRBD2. V lost 3 bases, J lost 2 bases, and 7 bases stayed unmatched. CDR1 DFQATT and CDR2 SNEGSKA come from the germline V gene (reference sequence). This CDR3 is built from 16 residues. CDR3 sequence: CSASPDTSGTYNEQFF. In DNA, the CDR3 is TGCAGTGCTAGTCCCGATACTAGCGGGACCTACAATGAGCAGTTCTTC.

Ten or more counts support this clonotype. The V call is TRBV7-3, the J call TRBJ2-5; D ambiguous. Per the germline V gene, CDR1 is SGHTA and CDR2 is FQGTGA. The CDR3 spans 13 residues. The ends were cut back, 5 bases at V and 1 base at J, with 8 bases in the middle. CDR3 loop: CASSPTPQETQYF. CDR3 bases: TGTGCCAGCAGCCCGACTCCCCAAGAGACCCAGTACTTC.

The table lists this clonotype with many counts. The rearrangement uses TRBV12-3 or TRBV12-4 and TRBJ2-2; 8 bases line up with TRBD2. The V gene end was trimmed by 7 bases and the J gene end by 7 bases; junction bases not matched to a gene: 11. There are 15 residues in the CDR3. The DNA for the CDR3 is TGTGCCAGCACCCTACAGCGGGAGTATGGCGGGGAGCTGTTTTTT. The encoded protein is CASTLQREYGGELFF.

This clonotype has a count of ten or more. V and J are TRBV5-6 and TRBJ2-7; TRBD1 matches at 10 bases. Germline CDR1 SGHDT, CDR2 YYEEEE. The trim removed 3 bases at V and 1 base at J, leaving 4 bases unmatched. The CDR3 consists of 15 residues. The CDR3 DNA reads as TGTGCCAGCAGCTGGGGGACAGGGGCATCCTACGAGCAGTACTTC. Protein product: CASSWGTGASYEQYF.

V is TRBV12-3 or TRBV12-4 and J is TRBJ2-4; D may correspond to TRBD1 or TRBD2 (5 bases each). The V end lost 4 bases, the J end lost 4 bases, and 8 bases lay between the germline ends. The CDR3 has 13 residues. CDR3 in amino acids: CASSWGRKNIQYF. In DNA, the CDR3 is TGTGCCAGCAGTTGGGGGAGAAAAAACATTCAGTACTTC.

This chain links TRBV6-1 with TRBJ1-1; D not certain. This CDR3 comprises 13 residues. Deletions cut 6 bases from V and 3 bases from J, with 11 bases between. Germline V CDR1 and CDR2: MNHNS, SASEGT. In DNA, the CDR3 is TGTGCCAGCAGCGACCCGCGAGACACTGAAGCTTTCTTT. It is translated as CASSDPRDTEAFF.